Following are 16 T cell receptor beta chains from one sample sequenced in a study of cytomegalovirus exposure and HLA in healthy donors. Researchers ran the PCR with 60 Vbeta and 13 Jbeta primers. The table came from immunoSEQ multiplex PCR; TCRdb's copy has only in-frame clones and leaves some out. The sample shows 70,000 to 95,000 clones, approximately 65% of them seen only once. What was sequenced was PBMCs. The receptors were sampled from a woman in her 30s in good health and CMV-seropositive.

The rearrangement uses TRBV28 and TRBJ1-2, with D maybe TRBD1 (6 bases). The CDR3 runs to 13 residues. Trimming took 3 bases from V and 8 from J, leaving 13 bases between them. Germline CDR1 and CDR2: MDHEN and SYDVKM. The CDR3 DNA is TGTGCCAGCAGTTTGTTCAGGGGCTCCGGCTACACCTTC. Its translation is CASSLFRGSGYTF.

In this sample, this clone turned up a few times. The J gene is TRBJ2-7, the V gene TRBV5-1; the match to TRBD1 covers 8 bases. Per germline, CDR1 SGHRS and CDR2 YFSETQ. The CDR3 has 14 residues. With 3 bases clipped from V and 4 bases from J, the junction kept 6 bases outside the gene matches. In DNA, the CDR3 is TGCGCCAGCAGCTACGGACAGGGAGAGTACGAGCAGTACTTC. Amino acid sequence: CASSYGQGEYEQYF. The entire variable domain, with the rest obtained from reference TRBV5-1 and TRBJ2-7, is as follows: KAGVTQTPRYLIKTRGQQVTLSCSPISGHRSVSWYQQTPGQGLQFLFEYFSETQRNKGNFPGRFSGRQFSNSRSEMNVSTLELGDSALYLCASSYGQGEYEQYFGPGTRLTVT.

This clone was counted once. The chain joins TRBV27 to TRBJ1-2, with 7 positions matching TRBD1. V lost 3 bases, J lost 5 bases, and 12 bases stayed unmatched. This CDR3 has 16 residues. The germline gives CDR1 MNHEY, CDR2 SMNVEV (reference sequence). This CDR3 is CASSFTIQGIGYGYTF. In DNA form, the CDR3 reads TGTGCCAGCAGTTTTACCATACAGGGGATTGGGTATGGCTACACCTTC.

This clone has a handful of counts. This sequence joins TRBV18 and TRBJ1-1, with D unclear. CDR1 and CDR2 (germline): KGHSH, LQKENI. The ends were cut back, 3 bases at V and 0 bases at J, with 5 bases in the middle. This CDR3 contains 13 residues. The CDR3 is CASSPYMNTEAFF. In nucleotides, the CDR3 is TGTGCCAGCTCACCTTATATGAACACTGAAGCTTTCTTT.

The chain employs TRBV11-2 and TRBJ2-3; weak D call: TRBD2 (6 bases). The CDR3 totals 19 residues. V shed 1 base and J shed 0 bases, with 20 bases lying between them. Germline loops: CDR1 SGHAT, CDR2 FQNNGV. The CDR3 reads CASSLGRTGAGTSTDTQYF. The CDR3 nucleotides read TGTGCCAGCAGCTTAGGGAGGACGGGAGCGGGCACTAGCACAGATACGCAGTATTTT.

This clone was counted between two and nine times. The chain links TRBV7-9 to TRBJ1-4, with D unresolved. Trimming took off 3 bases at V and 8 bases at J, with 10 bases between the two ends. The V gene's germline CDR1 is SEHNR and CDR2 FQNEAQ (reference sequence). This CDR3 is built from 13 residues. In nucleotides, the CDR3 is TGTGCCAGCAGCTTGGGCCAACGGGAAAAACTGTTTTTT. It encodes CASSLGQREKLFF.

The chain uses TRBV7-9 and TRBJ2-1, with 11 bases aligning to TRBD2. Germline assignment: CDR1 SEHNR and CDR2 FQNEAQ (reference sequence). With V trimmed by 1 base and J by 9 bases, 11 bases remained unmatched. This CDR3 is 17 amino acids long. This CDR3 is CASSLGSGGARFTEQFF. The CDR3 DNA follows: TGTGCCAGCAGCTTAGGTAGCGGGGGGGCCCGATTTACTGAGCAGTTCTTC.

The chain is built from TRBV7-2 and TRBJ1-5, with D maybe TRBD1 (5 bases). This CDR3 is 14 amino acids long. V lost 6 bases to trimming and J lost 3 bases, with 12 bases between them. Germline V gives CDR1 SGHTA, CDR2 FQGNSA. This chain's CDR3 is CASRLSTDNQPQHF. The CDR3 DNA reads as TGTGCCAGCAGGTTGTCGACAGACAATCAGCCCCAGCATTTT.

V is TRBV7-9 and J is TRBJ1-1, with 7 bases aligning to TRBD1. CDR1 is SEHNR, CDR2 FQNEAQ, per germline (reference sequence). This CDR3 is 15 amino acids long. V was pared by 5 bases and J by 1 base, with 7 bases of the junction left unmatched. This CDR3 reads CASSLGTAGNTEAFF. CDR3 bases: TGTGCCAGCAGCCTCGGGACAGCGGGGAACACTGAAGCTTTCTTT.

This chain joins TRBV20-1 and TRBJ1-6, with D hard to call. Per the germline V gene, CDR1 is DFQATT and CDR2 is SNEGSKA (reference sequence). The CDR3 contains 11 residues. V was pared by 3 bases and J by 8 bases, with 5 bases between. The CDR3 is CSASSYSPLHF. The CDR3 nucleotides are TGCAGTGCTAGCTCGTATTCACCCCTCCACTTT.

The V call is TRBV19, the J call TRBJ2-1; D gene ambiguous. In germline, CDR1 is LNHDA, CDR2 SQIVND (reference sequence). The CDR3 sequence is 13 residues long. Trimming took 3 bases from V and 8 from J, leaving 11 bases between them. The DNA of the CDR3 is TGTGCCAGTAGTATTTTTGCGAACGATGAGCAGTTCTTC. Protein sequence: CASSIFANDEQFF. The whole variable domain, filled in from reference TRBV19 and TRBJ2-1, reads DGGITQSPKYLFRKEGQNVTLSCEQNLNHDAMYWYRQDPGQGLRLIYYSQIVNDFQKGDIAEGYSVSREKKESFPLTVTSAQKNPTAFYLCASSIFANDEQFFGPGTRLTVL.

Worth noting for this clone: One end of the junction does not line up with germline, which may come from a read error. The chain has TRBV7-9 and TRBJ2-7; TRBD2 matches 13 bases. CDR1 SEHNR and CDR2 FQNEAQ come from the germline V gene (reference sequence). CDR3 length: 15 amino acids. CDR3 DNA sequence: TGTTCCAGCAGCCCGTGGACTAGCGGGGGCGACGAGCAGTACTTC. Translation gives CSSSPWTSGGDEQYF.

The chain is built from TRBV29-1 and TRBJ2-3; 8 bases line up with TRBD1. V dropped 4 bases and J dropped 11; count of bases not matched to a gene: 8. This CDR3 spans 12 amino acids. In germline, CDR1 is SQVTM, CDR2 ANQGSEA. CDR3 nucleotide sequence: TGCAGCGTTGCTCCTGGACAGGGCGTGCAGTATTTT. Translation gives CSVAPGQGVQYF.

This clone was seen a few times. The rearrangement uses TRBV9 and TRBJ2-3; 8 bases agree with TRBD2. CDR3 length: 15 amino acids. J was trimmed by 0 bases and V by 3 bases; bases with no gene match: 3. CDR1 and CDR2 from the germline V gene are SGDLS and YYNGEE. Here the CDR3 reads CASSARGGSTDTQYF. Here the CDR3 DNA reads TGTGCCAGCAGCGCACGGGGGGGCAGCACAGATACGCAGTATTTT. Supplemented by reference TRBV9 and TRBJ2-3, the full variable domain reads DSGVTQTPKHLITATGQRVTLRCSPRSGDLSVYWYQQSLDQGLQFLIQYYNGEERAKGNILERFSAQQFPDLHSELNLSSLELGDSALYFCASSARGGSTDTQYFGPGTRLTVL.

As for this clone: An end of the junction does not agree with germline; a read error may underlie this. The rearrangement joins TRBV7-9 to TRBJ1-4; D ambiguous. CDR1 and CDR2 from the germline V gene are SEHNR and FQNEAQ (reference sequence). There are 16 residues in the CDR3. CDR3 DNA: TGTTCCAGCAGCTTAGGGTCGGGGTACGGTAATGAAAAACTGTTTTTT. Encoded protein: CSSSLGSGYGNEKLFF.

This clone occurred once. This chain uses TRBV18 with TRBJ1-5; 9 nucleotides align to TRBD1. The CDR3 spans 14 residues. The V gene end was trimmed by 6 bases and the J gene end by 4 bases; junction bases not matched to a gene: 4. The germline CDR1 and CDR2 sequences are KGHSH and LQKENI. The CDR3 region is CASSRDRDNQPQHF. The CDR3 coding sequence is TGTGCCAGCTCGAGGGACAGGGATAATCAGCCCCAGCATTTT.